This T cell receptor beta chain was obtained from a study of T cells in Graves' hyperthyroidism and ophthalmopathy. Study outcomes and limitations: Ophthalmopathy, as predicted by the model, came a median about seven months after the prediction.

The sample holds many counts of this clonotype. Its specificity is unknown. Trimming pared 6 bases from V and 6 bases from J, leaving 12 bases between. Germline V gives CDR1 MNHEY, CDR2 SVGAGI. The CDR3 covers 12 residues. Any patient presenting with uncontrolled infection, other autoimmune disease, pregnancy or lactation was left out. The diagnoses drew upon clinical symptoms, serum thyroxine and TRAb, thyroid ultrasound and orbital computed tomography. PBMCs were sourced from 9 to 10 ml fresh peripheral blood. Amplified regions were TCR beta CDR3 sequences from RNA transcripts. HTBI primers drove first-round RT-PCR of the TCR CDR3. Each CDR3 protein gets one entry after TCRdb re-called the multiplex PCR reads with MiXCR. Of about 250,000 distinct CDR3 sequences listed, approximately 24% were seen once; the top ten hold roughly 40%.

The chain joins TRBV6-5 to TRBJ2-7; D perhaps matches TRBD2 (6 bases). The sequence was obtained from a woman in her thirties or forties with Graves' ophthalmopathy. Input material: blood. CDR3 nucleotides: TGTGCCAGCAGGCCTACAGCGGGCGAGCAGTACTTC. It translates to CASRPTAGEQYF.